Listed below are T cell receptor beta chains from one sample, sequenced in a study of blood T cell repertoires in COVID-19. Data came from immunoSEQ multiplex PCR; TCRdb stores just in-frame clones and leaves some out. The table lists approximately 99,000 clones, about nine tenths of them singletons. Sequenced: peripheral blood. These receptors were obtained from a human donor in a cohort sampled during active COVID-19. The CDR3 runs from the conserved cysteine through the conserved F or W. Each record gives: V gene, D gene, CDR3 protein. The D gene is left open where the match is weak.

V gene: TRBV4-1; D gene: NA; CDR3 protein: CASSQLGGGGRTNTGELFF
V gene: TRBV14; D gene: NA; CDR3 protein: CASSQDLPPGNIQYF
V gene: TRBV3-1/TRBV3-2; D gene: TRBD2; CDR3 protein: CASSPTSGRRHEQYF
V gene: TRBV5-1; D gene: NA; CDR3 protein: CASSTTGGKTEAFF
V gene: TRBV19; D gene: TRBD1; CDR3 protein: CASNPGQGRQETQYF
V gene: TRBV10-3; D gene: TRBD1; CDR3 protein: CATTQGAEQPQHF
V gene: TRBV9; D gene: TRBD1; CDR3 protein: CASSAHRGHIQETQYF
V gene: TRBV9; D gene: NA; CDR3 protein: CASSVAVSSYNEQFF
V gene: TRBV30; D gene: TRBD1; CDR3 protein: CATGVSYNSPLHF
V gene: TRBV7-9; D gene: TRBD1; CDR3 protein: CASSLGGQGLHSYEQYF
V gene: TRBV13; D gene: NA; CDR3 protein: CASSSRTRDEKLFF
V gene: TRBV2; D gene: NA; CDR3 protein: CASIGDTPDGELFF